This T cell receptor beta chain was sequenced in a study of radiotherapy plus CTLA-4 blockade in lung cancer. The wider study: Objective responses were observed in about 17% of patients, and disease control was achieved by 30% to 35%. Study findings and constraints: TCR clones from tumors expanded in blood after radiotherapy plus ipilimumab. Best predicting response, reportedly, were early blood T cell clone dynamics, with interferon-beta.

Some clones are missing from TCRdb's copy, which holds only in-frame ones; the method was immunoSEQ multiplex PCR. The sample carries more than 25,000 clones, less than 80% recorded once. The CDR3 spans 13 residues. CDR1 is WNHNN, CDR2 SYGVQD, per germline (reference sequence). Trimming shortened V by 5 bases and J by 0 bases, and 7 bases separated the two germline ends. Patients in the study, people with chemo-refractory metastatic non-small-cell lung cancer, received focal radiation plus ipilimumab CTLA-4 blockade. As to this clone: Its antigen is unknown.

This receptor was identified in a human donor with non-small cell lung cancer who had stable disease on radiotherapy plus ipilimumab. V gene TRBV10-1 combines with J gene TRBJ1-1; D is undetermined. Specimen: peripheral blood, collected from a patient treated with radiotherapy plus ipilimumab. CDR3 residues: CASSNNMNTEAFF. The CDR3 nucleotides read TGCGCCAGCAGTAACAACATGAACACTGAAGCTTTCTTT.